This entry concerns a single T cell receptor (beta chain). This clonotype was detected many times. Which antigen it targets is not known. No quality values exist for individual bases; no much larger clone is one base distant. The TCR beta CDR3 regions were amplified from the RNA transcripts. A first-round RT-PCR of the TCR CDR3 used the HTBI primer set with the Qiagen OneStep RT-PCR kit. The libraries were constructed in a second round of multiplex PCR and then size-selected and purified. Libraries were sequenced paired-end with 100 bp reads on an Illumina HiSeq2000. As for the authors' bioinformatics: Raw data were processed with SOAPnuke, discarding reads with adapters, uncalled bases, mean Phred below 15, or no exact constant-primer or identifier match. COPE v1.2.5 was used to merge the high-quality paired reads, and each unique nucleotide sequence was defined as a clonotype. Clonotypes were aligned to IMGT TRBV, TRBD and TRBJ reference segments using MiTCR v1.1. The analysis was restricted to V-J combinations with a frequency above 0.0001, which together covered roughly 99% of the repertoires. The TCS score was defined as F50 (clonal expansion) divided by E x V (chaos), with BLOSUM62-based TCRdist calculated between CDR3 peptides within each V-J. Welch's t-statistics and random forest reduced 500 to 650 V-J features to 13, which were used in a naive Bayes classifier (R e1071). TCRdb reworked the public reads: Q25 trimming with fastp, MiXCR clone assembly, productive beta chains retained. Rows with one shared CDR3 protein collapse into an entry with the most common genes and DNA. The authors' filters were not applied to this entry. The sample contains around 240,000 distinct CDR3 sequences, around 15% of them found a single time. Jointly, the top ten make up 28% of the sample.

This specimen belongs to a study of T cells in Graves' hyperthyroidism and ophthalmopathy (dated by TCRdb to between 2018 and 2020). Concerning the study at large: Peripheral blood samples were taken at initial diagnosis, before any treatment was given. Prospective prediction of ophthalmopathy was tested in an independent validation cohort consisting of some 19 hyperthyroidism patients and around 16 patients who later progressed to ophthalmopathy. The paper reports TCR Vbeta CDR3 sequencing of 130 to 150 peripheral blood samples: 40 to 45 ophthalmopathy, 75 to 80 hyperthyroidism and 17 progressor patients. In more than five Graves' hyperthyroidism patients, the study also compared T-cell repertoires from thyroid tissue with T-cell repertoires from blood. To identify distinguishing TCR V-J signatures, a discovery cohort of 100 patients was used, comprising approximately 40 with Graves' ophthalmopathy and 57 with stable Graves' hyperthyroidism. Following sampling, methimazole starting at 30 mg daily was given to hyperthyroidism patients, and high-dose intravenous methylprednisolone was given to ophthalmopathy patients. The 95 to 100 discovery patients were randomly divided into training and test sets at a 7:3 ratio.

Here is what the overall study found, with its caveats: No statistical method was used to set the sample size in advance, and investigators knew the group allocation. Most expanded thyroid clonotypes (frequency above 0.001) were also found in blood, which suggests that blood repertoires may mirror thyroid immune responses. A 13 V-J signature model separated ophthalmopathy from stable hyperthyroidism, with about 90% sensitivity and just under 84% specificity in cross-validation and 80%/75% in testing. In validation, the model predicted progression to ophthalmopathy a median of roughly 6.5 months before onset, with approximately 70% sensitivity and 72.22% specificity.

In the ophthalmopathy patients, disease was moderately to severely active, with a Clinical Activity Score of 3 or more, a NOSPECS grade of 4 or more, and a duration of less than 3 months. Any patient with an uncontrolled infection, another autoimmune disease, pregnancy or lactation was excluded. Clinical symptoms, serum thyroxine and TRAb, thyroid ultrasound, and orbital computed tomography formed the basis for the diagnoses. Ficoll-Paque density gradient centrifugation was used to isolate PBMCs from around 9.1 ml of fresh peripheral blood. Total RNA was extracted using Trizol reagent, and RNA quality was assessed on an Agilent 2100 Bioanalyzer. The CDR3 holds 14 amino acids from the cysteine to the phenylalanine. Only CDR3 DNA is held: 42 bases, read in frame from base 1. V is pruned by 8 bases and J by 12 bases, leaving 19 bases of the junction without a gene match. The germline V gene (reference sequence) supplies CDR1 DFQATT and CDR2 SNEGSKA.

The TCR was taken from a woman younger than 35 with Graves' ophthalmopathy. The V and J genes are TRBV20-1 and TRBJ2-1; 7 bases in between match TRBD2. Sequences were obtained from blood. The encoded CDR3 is CSPLGGGSFGGQFF. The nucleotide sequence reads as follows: TGCAGTCCTCTGGGGGGGGGGAGTTTCGGCGGGCAGTTCTTC.